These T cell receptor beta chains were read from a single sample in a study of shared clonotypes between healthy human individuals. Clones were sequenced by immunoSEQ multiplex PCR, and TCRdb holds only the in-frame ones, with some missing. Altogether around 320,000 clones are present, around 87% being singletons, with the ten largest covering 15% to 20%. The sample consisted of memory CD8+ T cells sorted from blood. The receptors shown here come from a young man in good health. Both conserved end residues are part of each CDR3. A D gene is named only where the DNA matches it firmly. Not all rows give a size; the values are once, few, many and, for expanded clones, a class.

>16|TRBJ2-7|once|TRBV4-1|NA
CASSQDPVWSSYEQYF
TGCGCCAGCAGCCAAGATCCCGTCTGGTCTTCCTACGAGCAGTACTTC
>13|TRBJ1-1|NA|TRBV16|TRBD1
CASIQQGYTEAFF
TGTGCCAGCATTCAACAGGGGTACACTGAAGCTTTCTTT
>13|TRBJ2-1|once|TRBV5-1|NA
CASSPDSYNEQFF
TGCGCCAGCAGCCCGGACAGTTACAATGAGCAGTTCTTC
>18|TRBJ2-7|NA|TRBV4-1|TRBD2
CASSQDGTSGSFAYEQYF
TGCGCCAGCAGCCAAGATGGAACTAGCGGGAGTTTCGCCTACGAGCAGTACTTC
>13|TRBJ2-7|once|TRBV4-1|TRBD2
CASSQGGNYEQYF
TGCGCCAGCAGCCAGGGGGGGAACTACGAGCAGTACTTC
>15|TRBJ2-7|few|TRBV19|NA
CASSIDGNQGYEQYF
TGTGCCAGTAGTATCGACGGTAACCAGGGCTACGAGCAGTACTTC
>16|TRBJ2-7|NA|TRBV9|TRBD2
CASSPFGTSDTYEQYF
TGTGCCAGCAGCCCGTTCGGGACTAGCGATACCTACGAGCAGTACTTC
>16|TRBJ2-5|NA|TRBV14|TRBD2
CASSLGLAGSRETQYF
TGTGCCAGCAGCCTCGGGCTAGCGGGAAGTCGAGAGACCCAGTACTTC
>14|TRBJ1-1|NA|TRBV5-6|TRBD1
CASSLMTGITEAFF
TGTGCCAGCAGCCTTATGACAGGGATCACTGAAGCTTTCTTT
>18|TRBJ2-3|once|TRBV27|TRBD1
CASTTTEGASNLGFTQYF
TGTGCCAGTACAACTACTGAGGGGGCCTCCAACTTGGGATTTACGCAGTATTTT
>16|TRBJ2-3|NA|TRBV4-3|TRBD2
CASSQDSGRVSDTQYF
TGCGCCAGCAGCCAAGACAGCGGGAGGGTTTCAGATACGCAGTATTTT
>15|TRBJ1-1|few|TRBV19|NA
CASTPGQSMNTEAFF
TGTGCCAGTACCCCTGGACAGTCCATGAACACTGAAGCTTTCTTT
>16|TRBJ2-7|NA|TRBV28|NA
CASRLTAFEYSYEQYF
TGTGCCAGCAGACTTACGGCCTTTGAGTACTCCTACGAGCAGTACTTC
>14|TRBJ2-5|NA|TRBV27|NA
CASSLLSTKETQYF
TGTGCCAGCAGTTTACTCTCCACAAAGGAGACCCAGTACTTC
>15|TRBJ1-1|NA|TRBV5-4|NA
CASSPTAGGNTEAFF
TGTGCCAGCAGCCCCACGGCGGGAGGGAACACTGAAGCTTTCTTT
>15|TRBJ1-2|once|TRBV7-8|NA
CASSPLKGFNYGYTF
TGTGCCAGCAGCCCACTAAAGGGATTCAACTATGGCTACACCTTC
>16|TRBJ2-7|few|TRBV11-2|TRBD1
CASSRISGQGAGEQYF
TGTGCCAGCAGCCGGATTTCGGGACAGGGGGCAGGCGAGCAGTACTTC
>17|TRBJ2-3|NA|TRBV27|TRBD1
CASSLGTGGAGTDTQYF
TGTGCCAGCAGTTTAGGGACAGGGGGCGCGGGCACAGATACGCAGTATTTT
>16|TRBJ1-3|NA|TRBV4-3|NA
CASSQGSGSSGNTIYF
TGCGCCAGCAGCCAAGGGAGCGGGTCCTCTGGAAACACCATATATTTT
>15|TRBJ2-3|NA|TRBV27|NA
CASSPGESSTDTQYF
TGTGCCAGCAGCCCGGGGGAGTCTAGCACAGATACGCAGTATTTT
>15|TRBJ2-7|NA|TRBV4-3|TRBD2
CASSQLAGPTYEQYF
TGCGCCAGCAGCCAATTAGCGGGGCCCACCTACGAGCAGTACTTC
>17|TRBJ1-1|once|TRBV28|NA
CASSEIGVGLGDPEAFF
TGTGCCAGCAGTGAAATAGGCGTGGGATTAGGGGACCCTGAAGCTTTCTTT
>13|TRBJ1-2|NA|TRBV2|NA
CASSERTLYGYTF
TGTGCCAGCAGTGAGCGGACACTCTATGGCTACACCTTC
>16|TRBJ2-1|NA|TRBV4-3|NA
CASSQDTLALYNEQFF
TGCGCCAGCAGCCAAGATACCCTAGCGTTGTACAATGAGCAGTTCTTC
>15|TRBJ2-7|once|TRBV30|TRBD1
CAWSSGQGVTYEQYF
TGTGCCTGGAGTAGTGGGCAGGGGGTCACCTACGAGCAGTACTTC
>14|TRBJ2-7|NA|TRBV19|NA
CASSIMDSSYEQYF
TGTGCCAGTAGTATAATGGACTCCTCCTACGAGCAGTACTTC
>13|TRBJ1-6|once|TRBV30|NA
CAWDNGANSPLHF
TGTGCCTGGGACAACGGGGCTAATTCACCCCTCCACTTT
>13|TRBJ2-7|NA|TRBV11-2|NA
CASSAGQLYEQYF
TGTGCCAGCAGCGCGGGACAGCTGTACGAGCAGTACTTC
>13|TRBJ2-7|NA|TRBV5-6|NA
CASSAGTVYEQYF
TGTGCCAGCAGCGCGGGGACAGTCTACGAGCAGTACTTC
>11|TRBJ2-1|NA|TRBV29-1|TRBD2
CSVGGGHEQFF
TGCAGCGTTGGGGGGGGTCATGAGCAGTTCTTC
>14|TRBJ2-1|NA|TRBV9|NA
CASSVGGALSEQFF
TGTGCCAGCAGCGTAGGCGGGGCTTTGAGTGAGCAGTTCTTC
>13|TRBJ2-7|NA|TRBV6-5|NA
CASSYSVVYEQYF
TGTGCCAGCAGTTACTCGGTTGTCTACGAGCAGTACTTC
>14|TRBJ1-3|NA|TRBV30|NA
CAWGGHRSGNTIYF
TGTGCCTGGGGGGGACACCGGTCTGGAAACACCATATATTTT
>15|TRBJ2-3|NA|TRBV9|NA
CASSTRLGLTDTQYF
TGTGCCAGCAGCACACGTTTAGGACTTACAGATACGCAGTATTTT
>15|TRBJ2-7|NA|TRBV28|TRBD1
CASTFPGTGSHEQYF
TGTGCCAGCACCTTCCCCGGGACAGGTTCCCACGAGCAGTACTTC